This T cell receptor (beta chain) was profiled in a study of blood T cell repertoires in COVID-19. The wider study: The United States, Italy and Spain were the sources of the acute and convalescent COVID-19 samples.

The trim removed 5 bases at V and 6 bases at J, leaving 12 bases unmatched. CDR3 length: 16 amino acids. Germline V gives CDR1 MNHNY, CDR2 SVGAGI (reference sequence). The table came from immunoSEQ multiplex PCR; TCRdb's copy has only in-frame clones and leaves some out. The data contain 45,000 to 55,000 clones, 65% to 85% of them singletons. The TCR was taken from a human donor with active or convalescent COVID-19. The donor label of this sample is uncertain. Sequenced sample: peripheral blood. The chain employs TRBV6-6 and TRBJ1-5; TRBD1 matches at 8 bases. The CDR3 spells CASSRPAQGAGQPQHF. CDR3 DNA: TGTGCCAGCAGTCGCCCGGCCCAGGGGGCGGGTCAGCCCCAGCATTTT.